This T cell receptor beta chain was identified in a study of OX40 agonist ivuxolimab in advanced cancers. Study-wide background: Eligibility rules accepted prior anti-PD-1, anti-PD-L1 or anti-CTLA-4 therapy, and under 45% had some. Three patients had partial responses: one hepatocellular carcinoma, two cutaneous melanoma.

Assay: immunoSEQ multiplex PCR; the TCRdb copy retains only in-frame clones and omits some. The data show roughly 60,000 clones, 90% to 95% seen once. The source was CD4+ or CD8+ T cells sorted from blood, collected in a trial of the OX40 agonist ivuxolimab. The sequence came from an adult with an advanced solid tumor such as melanoma, head and neck, liver or kidney cancer.

The CDR3 is CAWGWGTEAFF. In DNA form, the CDR3 reads TGTGCCTGGGGATGGGGCACTGAAGCTTTCTTT. This sequence joins TRBV30 and TRBJ1-1; D not resolved. The CDR3 has 11 amino acids. Germline CDR1 and CDR2: GTSNPN and SVGIG (reference sequence). Between the trimmed V and J ends, which lost 5 bases and 4 bases, there was a span of 8 bases.